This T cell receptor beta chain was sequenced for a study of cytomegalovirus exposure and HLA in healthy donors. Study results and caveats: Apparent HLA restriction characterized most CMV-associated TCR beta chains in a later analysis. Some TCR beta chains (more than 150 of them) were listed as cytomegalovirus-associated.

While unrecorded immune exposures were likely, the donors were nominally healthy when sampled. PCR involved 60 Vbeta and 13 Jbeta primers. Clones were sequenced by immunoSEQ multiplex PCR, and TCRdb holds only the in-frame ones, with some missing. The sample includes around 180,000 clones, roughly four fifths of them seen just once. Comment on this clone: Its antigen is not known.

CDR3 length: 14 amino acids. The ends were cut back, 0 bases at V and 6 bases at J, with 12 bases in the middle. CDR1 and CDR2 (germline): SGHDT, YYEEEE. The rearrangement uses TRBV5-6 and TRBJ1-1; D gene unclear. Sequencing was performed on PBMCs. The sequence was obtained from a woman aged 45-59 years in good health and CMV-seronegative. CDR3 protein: CASSLVGGYAEAFF. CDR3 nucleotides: TGTGCCAGCAGCTTGGTGGGAGGGTACGCTGAAGCTTTCTTT.